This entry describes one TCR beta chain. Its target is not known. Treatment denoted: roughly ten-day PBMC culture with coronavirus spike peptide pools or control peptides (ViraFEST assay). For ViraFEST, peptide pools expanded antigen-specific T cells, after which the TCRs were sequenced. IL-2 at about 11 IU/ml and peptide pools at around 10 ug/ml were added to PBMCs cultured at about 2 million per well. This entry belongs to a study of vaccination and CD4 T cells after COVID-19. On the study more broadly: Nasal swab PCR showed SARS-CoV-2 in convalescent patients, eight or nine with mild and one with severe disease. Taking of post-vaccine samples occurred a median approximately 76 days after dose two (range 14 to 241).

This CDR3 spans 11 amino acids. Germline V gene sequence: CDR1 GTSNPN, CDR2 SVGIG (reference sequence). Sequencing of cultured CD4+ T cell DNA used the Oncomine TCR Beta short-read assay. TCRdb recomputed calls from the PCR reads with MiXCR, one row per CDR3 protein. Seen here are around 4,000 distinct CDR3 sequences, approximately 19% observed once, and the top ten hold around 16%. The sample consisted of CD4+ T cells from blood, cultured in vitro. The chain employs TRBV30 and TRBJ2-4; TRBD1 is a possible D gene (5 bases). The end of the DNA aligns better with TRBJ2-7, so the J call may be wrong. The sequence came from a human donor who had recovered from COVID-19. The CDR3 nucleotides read TGTGCCTGGAGTAGCAGGGTCGAGCAGTACTTC. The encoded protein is CAWSSRVEQYF.